These T cell receptor beta chains were read from a single sample in a study of cytomegalovirus exposure and HLA in healthy donors. Assay used: immunoSEQ multiplex PCR; TCRdb lists only in-frame clones, some missing. The sample comprises about 210,000 clones, more than 75% of which are singletons, and roughly 0.22% rests with the top ten. The sequenced material came from PBMCs. The receptors shown here come from a girl aged 2-10 years in good health and CMV-seronegative. Each CDR3 is given with its conserved first and last residue. The order of the fields is V gene, J gene, CDR3 protein.

>TRBV18|TRBJ2-3
CASSRAQGAGFTDTQYF
>TRBV4-2|TRBJ1-4
CASSQGGNWIGEKLFF
>TRBV7-7|TRBJ2-7
CASSASYEQYF
>TRBV10-1|TRBJ2-1
CASSESGTKQGNKQFF
>TRBV7-2|TRBJ2-2
CASSVLATGELFF
>TRBV5-4|TRBJ2-5
CASSLGGRDLTGETQYF
>TRBV2|TRBJ2-7
CASSEGQGSSYEQYF
>TRBV27|TRBJ1-5
CASSFGTGDNQPQHF
>TRBV10-3|TRBJ2-2
CAISVRGPNGELFF
>TRBV9|TRBJ2-7
CASSETGGVYEQYF
>TRBV4-1|TRBJ2-7
CASSQVAGSSYEQYF
>TRBV27|TRBJ2-5
CASSFGQGPWETQYF
>TRBV27|TRBJ1-5
CASSLGRGNQPQHF
>TRBV5-1|TRBJ2-1
CASSLNGEQFF
>TRBV30|TRBJ2-1
CAWMGFAAGKYNEQFF
>TRBV7-9|TRBJ2-5
CASSKNDGTRREETQYF
>TRBV27|TRBJ1-1
CANPGNTEAFF
>TRBV19|TRBJ2-2
CASSAGKGTGELFF
>TRBV6-1|TRBJ1-2
CAVQRSYGYTF
>TRBV6-6|TRBJ1-4
CASKPSASGEKLFF
>TRBV5-1|TRBJ2-3
CAASHRPRVAGERGTDTQYF
>TRBV5-1|TRBJ1-5
CASSLAPPGVGNQPQHF
>TRBV7-9|TRBJ2-7
CASSSNLAGGPEQYF
>TRBV7-9|TRBJ1-4
CSSRRQGRGEKLFF
>TRBV30|-
CAWSVYLSQGYEQYF
>TRBV10-3|TRBJ2-1
CAISDIAGYNEQFF
>TRBV30|TRBJ2-2
CARAGAGWTGELFF
>TRBV12-5|TRBJ2-3
CASGWGRAPDTQYF
>TRBV4-1|TRBJ2-7
CASSQPTGRSYEQYF
>TRBV30|TRBJ2-3
CAWSVSDTQYF
>TRBV6-4|TRBJ2-7
CASTEGTLTYEQYF
>TRBV1|TRBJ1-5
CTSSRLGPPRDRGPYSNQPQHF
>TRBV30|TRBJ2-3
CAWTYGISTDTQYF
>TRBV7-9|TRBJ2-3
CASSLAAGGTDTQYF
>TRBV7-8|TRBJ1-2
CASSLRDTQYGYTF
>TRBV2|TRBJ1-2
CASSRDTTPHGYTF
>TRBV2|TRBJ1-4
CASSLTGMTNEKLFF
>TRBV5-1|TRBJ2-3
CASSSMVWREVADTQYF
>TRBV4-1|TRBJ2-7
CASSQASGGSYEQYF
>TRBV30|TRBJ2-1
CAGGQYGNEQFF
>TRBV9|TRBJ2-7
CASSVKRLAGPYEQYF
>TRBV19|TRBJ2-3
CASGVTRDTQYF
>TRBV4-1|TRBJ2-2
CASSHIGRINTGELFF
>TRBV5-4|TRBJ2-1
CASSPGTSGSYNEQFF
>TRBV5-1|TRBJ2-1
CASSLGLAGGPRSNEQFF
>TRBV4-1|TRBJ2-3
CASSPEPPPGRGRDTQYF
>TRBV6-5|TRBJ2-7
CASSPSRVEQYF
>TRBV12-5|TRBJ2-5
CASALKTGRGGGKTQYF
>TRBV2|TRBJ2-2
CASSEADRYTGELFF
>TRBV30|TRBJ2-1
CAWSRRGGNEQFF
>TRBV7-6|TRBJ1-4
CASSPSPRTGYNEKLFF